This is a list of T cell receptor beta chains from one sample in a study of blood T cell repertoires in COVID-19. Here immunoSEQ multiplex PCR was the method, and the copy in TCRdb shows in-frame clones only, minus some. In the table there are under 250,000 clones, 70% to 90% of which are singletons. The sample consisted of peripheral blood. The receptors originated from a woman aged 60-75 years with active or convalescent COVID-19. The CDR3 runs from the conserved cysteine through the conserved F or W. The D gene is left open where the match is weak. The listing skips clone size in some rows; elsewhere it reads once, few, many or a size class.

V gene	D gene	clone size	J gene	CDR3 protein	CDR3 DNA
TRBV27	-	-	TRBJ1-6	CASSLITAGNSPLHF	TGTGCCAGCAGTTTAATTACTGCAGGAAATTCACCCCTCCACTTT
TRBV28	-	-	TRBJ1-1	CASSPSIVGNTEAFF	TGTGCCAGCAGCCCGAGCATAGTTGGGAACACTGAAGCTTTCTTT
TRBV3-1/TRBV3-2	-	few	TRBJ1-6	CASSSSWEGSPLHF	TGTGCCAGCAGCTCGAGTTGGGAGGGCTCACCCCTCCACTTT
TRBV5-1	TRBD1	-	TRBJ2-7	CASSFGQGAREQYF	TGCGCCAGCAGCTTTGGACAGGGGGCTCGCGAGCAGTACTTC
TRBV10-1	-	-	TRBJ2-3	CASSEGQSTDTQYF	TGCGCCAGCAGTGAGGGACAGAGCACAGATACGCAGTATTTT
TRBV4-2	-	-	TRBJ1-2	CASTYLPGNLNYGYTF	TGTGCCTCAACCTACCTCCCAGGGAACCTTAACTATGGCTACACCTTC
TRBV5-4	TRBD2	-	TRBJ2-1	CASSLSGTSAYNEQFF	TGTGCCAGCAGCTTGAGTGGGACTAGCGCCTACAATGAGCAGTTCTTC
TRBV3-1/TRBV3-2	TRBD1	-	TRBJ1-1	CASSLRTGLAFF	TGTGCCAGCAGCCTGCGGACAGGGTTGGCTTTCTTT
TRBV5-5	TRBD1	-	TRBJ1-6	CASSVLEGASPLHF	TGTGCCAGCAGCGTCCTAGAGGGGGCTTCACCCCTCCACTTT
TRBV12-3/TRBV12-4	-	few	TRBJ1-5	CASSPNSNQPQHF	TGTGCCAGCAGTCCTAATAGCAATCAGCCCCAGCATTTT
TRBV29-1	TRBD1	-	TRBJ1-1	CSVQQGPLGAFF	TGCAGCGTACAACAGGGGCCCCTTGGAGCTTTCTTT
TRBV28	TRBD2	-	TRBJ2-5	CASSSLAGYQETQYF	TGTGCCAGCAGTTCACTAGCGGGGTACCAAGAGACCCAGTACTTC
TRBV18	TRBD1	-	TRBJ1-6	CASSPEPDRTSPLHF	TGTGCCAGCTCACCAGAACCGGACAGGACTTCACCCCTCCACTTT
TRBV7-8	TRBD2	-	TRBJ2-3	CASRRTGTSGITDTQYF	TGTGCCAGCAGACGTACCGGGACTAGCGGGATCACAGATACGCAGTATTTT
TRBV28	-	-	TRBJ2-1	CASSGVGVWNEQFF	TGTGCCAGCAGTGGTGTCGGGGTTTGGAATGAGCAGTTCTTC
TRBV6-5	-	many	TRBJ2-2	CASTPKTDNTGELFF	TGTGCCAGCACCCCCAAGACAGATAACACCGGGGAGCTGTTTTTT
TRBV5-1	TRBD1	-	TRBJ1-6	CASSLRPGQGLSPLHF	TGCGCCAGCAGCTTGAGGCCGGGACAGGGGCTTTCACCCCTCCACTTT
TRBV4-1	-	-	TRBJ2-4	CASSQETGIAKNIQYF	TGCGCCAGCAGCCAAGAAACGGGGATAGCCAAAAACATTCAGTACTTC
TRBV7-9	-	-	TRBJ1-2	CASSHLDSLFNYGYTF	TGTGCCAGCAGCCATTTGGACAGCCTATTCAACTATGGCTACACCTTC
TRBV7-9	TRBD2	-	TRBJ2-7	CASSLGRTSYEQYF	TGTGCCAGCAGCTTAGGGAGGACTAGTTACGAGCAGTACTTC
TRBV11-2	-	-	TRBJ2-1	CASSRTANSYNEQFF	TGTGCCAGCAGTCGGACAGCCAACTCCTACAATGAGCAGTTCTTC
TRBV2	TRBD1	-	TRBJ2-7	CASSLDRGRDEQYF	TGTGCCAGCAGTTTGGACAGGGGGCGCGACGAGCAGTACTTC
TRBV5-1	-	few	TRBJ2-1	CASSLVVTGAHNEQFF	TGCGCCAGCAGCTTGGTCGTAACGGGAGCCCACAATGAGCAGTTCTTC
TRBV12-3/TRBV12-4	TRBD1	-	TRBJ1-4	CASSSQGEEKLFF	TGTGCCAGCAGTTCTCAGGGGGAGGAAAAACTGTTTTTT
TRBV7-9	-	few	TRBJ2-7	CASSLAPSKSREQYF	TGTGCCAGCAGCTTAGCGCCTAGTAAGTCCCGCGAGCAGTACTTC
TRBV4-1	TRBD1	-	TRBJ2-3	CASSPVIRQGVTDTQYF	TGCGCCAGCAGCCCCGTTATTCGACAGGGGGTTACAGATACGCAGTATTTT
TRBV11-2	TRBD2	-	TRBJ2-1	CASSLDRVASGRVNEQFF	TGTGCCAGCAGCTTAGATAGAGTGGCTAGCGGGAGAGTCAATGAGCAGTTCTTC
TRBV7-2	-	-	TRBJ1-4	CASSFLTVGEKLFF	TGTGCCAGCAGCTTTCTTACAGTTGGTGAAAAACTGTTTTTT
TRBV18	TRBD1	-	TRBJ1-5	CASSLGQGDQPQHF	TGTGCCAGCTCACTAGGACAGGGAGATCAGCCCCAGCATTTT
TRBV7-9	TRBD1	-	TRBJ2-6	CASSSSHGQGARGANVLTF	TGTGCCAGCAGCTCAAGCCACGGACAGGGGGCGCGAGGGGCCAACGTCCTGACTTTC
TRBV28	TRBD2	-	TRBJ2-1	CASRQAGGRNNEQFF	TGTGCCAGCAGGCAGGCGGGGGGGCGCAACAATGAGCAGTTCTTC
TRBV18	-	once	TRBJ2-5	CASSPARVPETQYF	TGTGCCAGCTCACCAGCCCGGGTCCCTGAGACCCAGTACTTC
TRBV29-1	TRBD2	-	TRBJ2-1	CSVERTSGSSEQFF	TGCAGCGTTGAGAGGACTAGCGGGAGCAGTGAGCAGTTCTTC
TRBV6-2/TRBV6-3	TRBD2	-	TRBJ2-2	CASTPLAGGLLAGELFF	TGTGCCAGCACCCCCCTAGCGGGGGGGCTTCTAGCCGGGGAGCTGTTTTTT
TRBV5-8	-	-	TRBJ2-2	CASSLALASNTGELFF	TGTGCCAGCAGCTTGGCCCTGGCATCGAACACCGGGGAGCTGTTTTTT
TRBV11-3	TRBD1	-	TRBJ1-2	CASSSLGQGLYGYTF	TGTGCCAGCAGCTCATTGGGACAGGGACTCTATGGCTACACCTTC
TRBV7-8	TRBD2	-	TRBJ2-5	CASSLVGTSGRETQYF	TGTGCCAGCAGCTTAGTTGGGACTAGCGGGAGAGAGACCCAGTACTTC
TRBV2	TRBD2	once	TRBJ2-1	CASSGTSGEIYNEQFF	TGTGCCAGCAGTGGGACTAGCGGGGAGATCTACAATGAGCAGTTCTTC
TRBV5-1	TRBD1	-	TRBJ2-7	CASSFTGGESYVQYF	TGCGCCAGCAGCTTTACAGGGGGTGAATCATATGTGCAGTACTTC
TRBV13	-	-	TRBJ2-7	CASSLEPGSRYEQYF	TGTGCCAGCAGCTTAGAGCCCGGGAGCAGGTACGAGCAGTACTTC